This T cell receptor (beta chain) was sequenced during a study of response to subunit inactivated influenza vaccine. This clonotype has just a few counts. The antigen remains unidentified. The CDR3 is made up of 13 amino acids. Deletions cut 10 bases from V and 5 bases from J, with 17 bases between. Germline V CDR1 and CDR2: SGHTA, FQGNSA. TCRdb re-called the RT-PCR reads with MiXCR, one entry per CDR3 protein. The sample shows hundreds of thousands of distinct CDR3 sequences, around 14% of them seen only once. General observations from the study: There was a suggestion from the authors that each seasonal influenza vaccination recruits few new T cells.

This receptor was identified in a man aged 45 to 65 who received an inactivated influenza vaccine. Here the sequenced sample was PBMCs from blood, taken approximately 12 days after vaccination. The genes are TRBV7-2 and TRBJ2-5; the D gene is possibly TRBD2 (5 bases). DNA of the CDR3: TGTGCCACCTCGGGAACGGCCCGGGAGACCCAGTACTTC. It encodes CATSGTARETQYF.